One sample yielded the 8 T cell receptor beta chains listed below, sequenced in a study of cytomegalovirus exposure and HLA in healthy donors. 13 Jbeta primers and 60 Vbeta primers were used for the PCR. Profiling relied on immunoSEQ multiplex PCR, and the TCRdb table lists in-frame clones only, not all of them. The table includes 85,000 to 100,000 clones, about 68% detected once. The sequencing input was PBMCs. The receptor set was obtained from a human donor in good health.

This chain uses TRBV5-1 with TRBJ2-7, with D tentatively TRBD1 (5 bases). The germline V and J ends were trimmed by 1 base and 5 bases, with 16 bases remaining between them. The CDR3 loop spans 15 amino acids. CDR1 is SGHRS, CDR2 YFSETQ, per germline. In DNA, the CDR3 is TGCGCCAGCAGCTTGCCCAGGGCAATAGGAGACGAGCAGTACTTC. This gives the protein CASSLPRAIGDEQYF.

This chain's CDR3 is CASSLERQGYGYTF. The CDR3 coding sequence is TGTGCCAGCAGCTTAGAGCGCCAGGGCTATGGCTACACCTTC. The chain employs TRBV7-9 and TRBJ1-2; possible D gene TRBD1, 5 bases. Germline V gene data show CDR1 as SEHNR and CDR2 as FQNEAQ (reference sequence). This CDR3 has 14 residues. The V end lost 1 base, the J end lost 4 bases, and 10 bases lay between the germline ends.

The chain is built from TRBV5-4 and TRBJ2-7, with TRBD1 identical over 7 bases. V was clipped by 4 bases and J by 1 base; unmatched bases: 2. The CDR3 is 13 amino acids. The V gene's germline CDR1 is SGHNT and CDR2 YYREEE (reference sequence). This CDR3 is CASSNRGSYEQYF. CDR3 DNA: TGTGCCAGCAGCAACAGGGGATCCTACGAGCAGTACTTC.

This clone showed up just a few times. The chain couples TRBV19 to TRBJ2-7, with TRBD1 identical over 11 bases. CDR3 length: 13 amino acids. V gave up 5 bases and J gave up 3 bases; unmatched junction bases: 0. CDR1 is LNHDA and CDR2 is SQIVND in the germline V gene (reference sequence). CDR3 DNA: TGTGCCAGTAGTGGGACAGGGGGCTACGAGCAGTACTTC. This encodes CASSGTGGYEQYF. The entire variable domain, with the rest obtained from reference TRBV19 and TRBJ2-7, is as follows: DGGITQSPKYLFRKEGQNVTLSCEQNLNHDAMYWYRQDPGQGLRLIYYSQIVNDFQKGDIAEGYSVSREKKESFPLTVTSAQKNPTAFYLCASSGTGGYEQYFGPGTRLTVT.

The J gene is TRBJ2-5, the V gene TRBV4-3, with 8 bases fitting TRBD1. The closer fit of TRBJ2-7 to the DNA end suggests the J call may be wrong. Germline CDR1 and CDR2: LGHNA and YSLEER. The CDR3 length is 15 residues. The CDR3: CASSRGQGYSYEQYF. CDR3 DNA: TGCGCCAGCAGCCGCGGACAGGGTTACTCCTACGAGCAGTACTTC.

For the CDR3, the DNA is TGCGCCAGCAGTGACCCCGAGGGGGACGAGCAGTACTTC. Translation gives CASSDPEGDEQYF. This sequence joins TRBV10-1 and TRBJ2-7, with a weak D call TRBD1 (6 bases). V was shortened by 3 bases and J by 5 bases, with 11 bases between the two germline ends. Per the germline V gene, CDR1 is WNHNN and CDR2 is SYGVQD (reference sequence). This CDR3 has 13 residues.

The V gene is TRBV9, the J gene TRBJ1-1; 7 nucleotides agree with TRBD1. The V gene end was trimmed by 3 bases and the J gene end by 1 base; junction bases not matched to a gene: 9. Germline V lookup: CDR1 SGDLS, CDR2 YYNGEE. The CDR3 loop spans 16 amino acids. CDR3 region: CASSDPPGQRNTEAFF. The CDR3, as DNA: TGTGCCAGCAGCGACCCTCCGGGACAGAGGAACACTGAAGCTTTCTTT. The full variable domain, its missing parts supplied by reference TRBV9 and TRBJ1-1, is DSGVTQTPKHLITATGQRVTLRCSPRSGDLSVYWYQQSLDQGLQFLIQYYNGEERAKGNILERFSAQQFPDLHSELNLSSLELGDSALYFCASSDPPGQRNTEAFFGQGTRLTVV.

The chain recombines TRBV27 with TRBJ2-1; 7 bases match TRBD2. J was trimmed by 4 bases and V by 3 bases; bases with no gene match: 3. Per germline, CDR1 MNHEY and CDR2 SMNVEV (reference sequence). The CDR3 is 14 amino acids. In DNA, the CDR3 is TGTGCCAGCAGTTTGGGGGGGTCATACAATGAGCAGTTCTTC. Translation gives CASSLGGSYNEQFF.